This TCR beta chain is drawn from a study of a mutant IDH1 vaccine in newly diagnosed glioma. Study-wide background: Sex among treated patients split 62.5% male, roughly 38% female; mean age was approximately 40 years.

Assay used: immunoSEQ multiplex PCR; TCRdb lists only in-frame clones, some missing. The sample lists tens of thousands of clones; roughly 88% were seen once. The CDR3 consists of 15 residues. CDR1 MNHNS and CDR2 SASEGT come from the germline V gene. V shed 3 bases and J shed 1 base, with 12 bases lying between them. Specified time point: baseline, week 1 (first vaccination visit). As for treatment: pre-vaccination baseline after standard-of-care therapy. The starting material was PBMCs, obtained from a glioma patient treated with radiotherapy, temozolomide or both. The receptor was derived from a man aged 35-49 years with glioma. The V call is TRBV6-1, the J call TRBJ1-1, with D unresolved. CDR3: CASSDSGSWNTEAFF. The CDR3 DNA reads TGTGCCAGCAGTGATAGCGGAAGTTGGAACACTGAAGCTTTCTTT.